The 17 T cell receptor beta chains below come from one sample, sequenced in a study of early T cells in non-severe SARS-CoV-2 infection. TCRdb ran MiXCR on the 5' RACE reads and lists one entry per CDR3 protein. The sample includes about 67,000 distinct CDR3 sequences, 8% to 10% of them seen just once. Sequenced material: whole blood, taken at baseline. These receptors originate from an adult who was a healthcare worker with PCR-confirmed SARS-CoV-2 infection or an uninfected control (not recorded which).

This clonotype was counted many times. The chain links TRBV6-2 or TRBV6-3 to TRBJ1-1; D is unresolved. The V and J ends lost 6 bases and 5 bases respectively, with 16 bases between them. This CDR3 comprises 14 residues. Germline CDR1 reads MNHEY; CDR2 reads SVGEGT. In DNA, the CDR3 is TGTGCCAGCAGACCCGGAGGGAAGAATACTGAAGCTTTCTTT. Translated: CASRPGGKNTEAFF.

The V gene is TRBV5-1, the J gene TRBJ2-3; D is undetermined. Trimming cost V 0 bases and J 1 base, with 9 bases left between them. Germline CDR1 reads SGHRS; CDR2 reads YFSETQ. The CDR3 is made up of 15 amino acids. CDR3 amino acids: CASSLETLGTDTQYF. The CDR3 DNA sequence: TGCGCCAGCAGCTTGGAAACTCTCGGCACAGATACGCAGTATTTT.

This clonotype has just a few counts. The rearrangement joins TRBV28 to TRBJ2-1; D is perhaps TRBD1 (5 bases). The V gene's germline CDR1 is MDHEN and CDR2 SYDVKM. The CDR3 totals 15 residues. Trimming took off 6 bases at V and 12 bases at J, with 24 bases between the two ends. The chain's CDR3 is CASSPLGLQRNRQFF. The CDR3 bases are TGTGCCAGCAGCCCCCTGGGGCTACAGAGGAATCGGCAGTTCTTC.

Many counts were recorded for this clonotype. The chain has TRBV7-2 and TRBJ2-3; D may be TRBD1 (6 bases). CDR1 is SGHTA and CDR2 is FQGNSA in the germline V gene. V was cut by 5 bases and J by 3 bases, with 18 bases left in between. The CDR3 totals 16 residues. Written as DNA, the CDR3 is TGTGCCAGCAGCCCGCAACCGGGACACAAAACAGATACGCAGTATTTT. Its protein product is CASSPQPGHKTDTQYF.

This clonotype occurred a few times. The chain couples TRBV7-2 to TRBJ1-2, with D unresolved. Germline loops: CDR1 SGHTA, CDR2 FQGNSA. The V gene lost 6 bases and the J gene lost 1 base, with 12 bases spanning the gap. The length of the CDR3 is 14 residues. This chain's CDR3 is CASRAPLHNYGYTF. The CDR3 DNA follows: TGTGCCAGCAGAGCGCCATTACATAACTATGGCTACACCTTC.

This chain uses TRBV5-5 with TRBJ1-4; no firm D call. Germline-derived CDR1 and CDR2 are SGHKS and YYEKEE (reference sequence). V lost 1 base to trimming and J lost 5 bases, with 15 bases between them. This CDR3 spans 16 amino acids. The CDR3 nucleotides read TGTGCCAGCAGCTTGATTGAGGGAGGGCTGAATGAAAAACTGTTTTTT. This codes for CASSLIEGGLNEKLFF.

This chain links TRBV12-5 with TRBJ2-7; TRBD2 matches at 11 bases. The CDR3 covers 14 residues. Germline V gene sequence: CDR1 LGHNT, CDR2 FRNRAP. The V gene end was trimmed by 6 bases and the J gene end by 7 bases; junction bases not matched to a gene: 8. The CDR3 DNA sequence: TGTGCTAGTGGCAGCCTAGCGGGAGGTGGGGAGCAGTACTTC. Translating gives CASGSLAGGGEQYF.

This clonotype was observed at least ten times. CDR3 DNA sequence: TGTGCCAGCAGTTTCGGCCTCTCGAGTGACACGCAGTATTTT. Protein sequence: CASSFGLSSDTQYF. The rearrangement uses TRBV28 and TRBJ2-3, with no clear D. V was pared by 3 bases and J by 9 bases, with 16 bases between. The CDR3 sequence is 14 residues long. CDR1 MDHEN and CDR2 SYDVKM come from the germline V gene.

Only a few counts were recorded for this clonotype. The chain combines TRBV30 with TRBJ2-7; tentatively, D is TRBD1 (5 bases). CDR1 and CDR2 (germline): GTSNPN, SVGIG (reference sequence). Between the trimmed V and J ends, which lost 2 bases and 2 bases, there was a span of 7 bases. The CDR3 consists of 12 residues. CDR3 sequence: CAWSPGPYEQYF. The CDR3 bases are TGTGCCTGGAGTCCAGGGCCCTACGAGCAGTACTTC. Full variable domain (remainder filled in from reference TRBV30 and TRBJ2-7): SQTIHQWPATLVQPVGSPLSLECTVEGTSNPNLYWYRQAAGRGLQLLFYSVGIGQISSEVPQNLSASRPQDRQFILSSKKLLLSDSGFYLCAWSPGPYEQYFGPGTRLTVT.

J is TRBJ2-7 and V is TRBV7-9, with no clear D. The CDR3 runs to 14 residues. Trimming left V 4 bases short and J 5 bases short, with 15 bases between. Germline values: CDR1 SEHNR, CDR2 FQNEAQ (reference sequence). CDR3 nucleotide sequence: TGTGCCAGCAGCTCTAAGGGCTTTGGGCACGAGCAGTACTTC. This sequence encodes CASSSKGFGHEQYF.

This clonotype was picked up many times. The chain links TRBV6-2 or TRBV6-3 to TRBJ2-6; D is uncertain. Germline CDR1 MNHEY, CDR2 SVGEGT. V lost 0 bases and J 2 bases, leaving 23 bases between the germline ends. The CDR3 spans 21 residues. Here the CDR3 DNA reads TGTGCCAGCAGTTACTCGATGGGTCTTGACAAATTTAGGCCTGGGGCCAACGTCCTGACTTTC. Its translation is CASSYSMGLDKFRPGANVLTF.

This clonotype appeared a few times. This chain connects TRBV6-1 to TRBJ2-1; TRBD2 might be the D (6 bases). This CDR3 has 13 amino acids. The germline V and J ends were trimmed by 6 bases and 8 bases, with 14 bases remaining between them. Per the germline V gene, CDR1 is MNHNS and CDR2 is SASEGT. CDR3 bases: TGTGCCAGCAGCACGACTAGGTTCCATGAGCAGTTCTTC. Its translation is CASSTTRFHEQFF.

Ten or more counts support this clonotype. V gene TRBV20-1 combines with J gene TRBJ2-7; 10 bases agree with TRBD2. Germline V gene sequence: CDR1 DFQATT, CDR2 SNEGSKA (reference sequence). This CDR3 is 14 amino acids long. With V trimmed by 4 bases and J by 1 base, 4 bases remained unmatched. The CDR3 loop is CSAIVSGRSYEQYF. In nucleotides, the CDR3 is TGCAGTGCTATAGTTAGCGGGAGGTCCTACGAGCAGTACTTC.

A single count supports this clonotype. The chain recombines TRBV20-1 with TRBJ2-1; 11 bases line up with TRBD1. Germline CDR1 is DFQATT and CDR2 is SNEGSKA (reference sequence). The CDR3 extends over 14 amino acids. CDR3 sequence reads: CSLLGQGVSNEQFF. The CDR3 nucleotides read TGCAGCCTTTTGGGACAGGGGGTCAGCAATGAGCAGTTCTTC.

The J gene is TRBJ2-3, the V gene TRBV20-1, with 8 bases matching TRBD1. V was pared by 5 bases and J by 2 bases, with 9 bases of the junction left unmatched. CDR1 is DFQATT and CDR2 is SNEGSKA in the germline V gene (reference sequence). This CDR3 spans 15 amino acids. The CDR3 sequence: CSAEPGQVLTDTQYF. In DNA, the CDR3 is TGCAGTGCTGAGCCGGGACAGGTGCTCACAGATACGCAGTATTTT.

The sample holds many counts of this clonotype. This chain joins TRBV20-1 and TRBJ1-5, with D possibly matching TRBD1 (5 bases). The CDR3 has 13 residues. From germline, CDR1 is DFQATT and CDR2 SNEGSKA (reference sequence). The CDR3 reads CSFGGIRNQPQHF. CDR3 coding DNA: TGCAGCTTTGGGGGAATTAGGAATCAGCCCCAGCATTTT.

This clonotype was found a few times. The chain employs TRBV5-1 and TRBJ1-2; weak D call: TRBD1 (6 bases). V was cut by 4 bases and J by 3 bases, with 13 bases left in between. Germline-derived CDR1 and CDR2 are SGHRS and YFSETQ. The CDR3 is 14 residues long. The CDR3 reads CASSSRDIDYGYTF. The CDR3 DNA follows: TGCGCCAGCAGCAGCCGGGACATCGACTATGGCTACACCTTC.